This T cell receptor (beta chain) was recovered during a study of T cell repertoires in cytomegalovirus infection. Study outcomes and limitations: Dominating the ex vivo response were TCR beta clonotypes that were CMV-specific and HLA-C-restricted.

This clonotype was detected many times. Its antigen remains unidentified. This CDR3 region has 16 residues. Germline CDR1 and CDR2: SQVTM and ANQGSEA. The junction had 8 bases not matched to a gene; V was cut back by 4 bases and J by 0 bases. TCRdb fed the reads into MiXCR, producing one record per CDR3 protein. The sample records 290,000 or so distinct CDR3 sequences, approximately 10% being singletons. The rearrangement uses TRBV29-1 and TRBJ1-1; 10 bases are shared with TRBD1. The TCR sequence derives from a human donor in good health (CMV status not recorded). Some clones in this sample may be carry-over from other donors' samples. The sequenced material came from PBMCs. The CDR3 is CSVVGQGRNLNTEAFF. The CDR3 coding sequence is TGCAGCGTTGTGGGACAGGGGAGAAACCTGAACACTGAAGCTTTCTTT.